The 13 T cell receptor beta chains below come from one sample, sequenced in a study of blood T cell repertoires in COVID-19. Method: immunoSEQ multiplex PCR; TCRdb's copy keeps in-frame clones and lacks some. The sample includes 150,000 to 200,000 clones, less than 85% of them seen just once. Specimen: peripheral blood. The receptors derive from a woman in her thirties or forties with COVID-19, enrolled during active disease.

V is TRBV3-1 (or the pseudogene TRBV3-2) and J is TRBJ2-7, with D possibly being TRBD2 (6 bases). Trimming left V 0 bases short and J 5 bases short, with 11 bases between. Germline assignment: CDR1 LGHDT and CDR2 YNNKEL (reference sequence). This CDR3 has 14 residues. The CDR3 sequence: CASSQEKGTDEQYF. In DNA form, the CDR3 reads TGTGCCAGCAGCCAAGAGAAAGGGACTGACGAGCAGTACTTC.

This clone has a handful of counts. This chain joins TRBV15 and TRBJ1-4; D perhaps matches TRBD1 (6 bases). CDR3 length equals 15 residues. V gave up 1 base and J gave up 11 bases, with 17 bases separating them. Germline CDR1 is LNHNV and CDR2 is YYDKDF (reference sequence). As DNA, the CDR3 is TGTGCCACCAGCAGAGTAAGGGACATTGCCTCGAAACTGTTTTTT. Its protein product is CATSRVRDIASKLFF.

This chain links TRBV11-3 with TRBJ2-7; TRBD1 agrees at 7 bases. The V and J ends lost 4 bases and 5 bases, in that order; junction bases with no gene match: 8. Germline CDR1 reads SGHNT; CDR2 reads YENEEA. The CDR3 is 14 amino acids. Here the CDR3 reads CASSSDRWEDEQYF. The DNA of the CDR3 is TGTGCCAGCAGCTCGGACAGGTGGGAAGACGAGCAGTACTTC.

The chain carries TRBV5-1 and TRBJ2-3; 7 nucleotides align to TRBD1. CDR1 and CDR2 (germline): SGHRS, YFSETQ. This CDR3 is 14 amino acids long. Unmatched junction bases numbered 7, after V lost 4 bases and J lost 5 bases. As DNA, the CDR3 is TGCGCCAGCAGCAGGGACAGCCTCCTAGATACGCAGTATTTT. Translating gives CASSRDSLLDTQYF.

This chain joins TRBV23-1 and TRBJ1-4; D is possibly TRBD1 (5 bases). TRBV23-1 is marked as an open reading frame, function uncertain. V was cut by 8 bases and J by 0 bases, with 28 bases left in between. The CDR3 is made up of 20 amino acids. CDR3 loop: CASYITDTQGASATNEKLFF. For the CDR3, the DNA is TGCGCCAGCTACATTACGGACACTCAAGGGGCTTCTGCAACTAATGAAAAACTGTTTTTT.

The chain links TRBV5-8 to TRBJ2-1; 10 positions agree with TRBD2. The CDR3 totals 18 residues. Germline CDR1 SGHTS, CDR2 YDEGEE. Losses at the gene ends were 4 bases for V and 0 bases for J; bases not matched to a gene: 10. The CDR3 here is CASSLGLAVRSSYNEQFF. In DNA form, the CDR3 reads TGTGCCAGCAGCCTCGGACTAGCGGTTCGAAGCTCCTACAATGAGCAGTTCTTC.

The chain has TRBV5-1 and TRBJ2-7; 7 nucleotides agree with TRBD2. The CDR3 runs to 13 residues. After removal of 3 bases from V and 3 bases from J, the junction contained 3 bases not matched to a gene. Germline V CDR1 and CDR2: SGHRS, YFSETQ. In DNA form, the CDR3 reads TGCGCCAGCAGCTGGACTAGGAACTACGAGCAGTACTTC. This encodes CASSWTRNYEQYF.

This chain links TRBV5-1 with TRBJ2-1; TRBD1 matches 7 bases. Germline CDR1 SGHRS, CDR2 YFSETQ. V lost 1 base to trimming and J lost 3 bases; unmatched junction nucleotides: 7. The CDR3 is 16 residues long. CDR3 sequence (DNA): TGCGCCAGCAGCTTGATATCAGGGGGTGACTACAATGAGCAGTTCTTC. Translated: CASSLISGGDYNEQFF.

V and J are TRBV27 and TRBJ2-3, with D possibly matching TRBD2 (7 bases). Trimming removed 8 bases at V and 8 bases at J, with 17 bases between. The length of the CDR3 is 13 residues. Germline V gene lookup returns CDR1 MNHEY and CDR2 SMNVEV (reference sequence). The CDR3 sequence is CASREGGSGTQYF. CDR3 DNA sequence: TGTGCCAGCCGTGAGGGGGGGTCGGGTACGCAGTATTTT.

This chain links TRBV28 with TRBJ2-1; D is perhaps TRBD2 (6 bases). V was cut by 6 bases and J by 12 bases, with 15 bases left in between. Per germline, CDR1 MDHEN and CDR2 SYDVKM. This CDR3 is 12 amino acids long. DNA of the CDR3: TGTGCCAGCAGCGCCGGGACTGGTTGGCAGTTCTTC. Translated: CASSAGTGWQFF.

This rearrangement joins TRBV19 to TRBJ1-6; TRBD1 matches 8 bases. CDR1 and CDR2 from the germline V gene are LNHDA and SQIVND (reference sequence). The CDR3 extends over 15 amino acids. With 10 bases clipped from V and 10 bases from J, the junction kept 15 bases outside the gene matches. CDR3 in amino acids: CATQVSGQGRSPLHF. CDR3 DNA sequence: TGTGCCACCCAAGTCAGCGGACAGGGAAGATCACCCCTCCACTTT.

This chain joins TRBV18 and TRBJ2-2; 8 positions match TRBD1. This CDR3 is built from 17 residues. Looked up from germline, CDR1 is KGHSH and CDR2 is LQKENI. V trimming: 2 bases; J trimming: 1 base; junction bases outside the gene matches: 6. CDR3 in amino acids: CASSPGQGSLNTGELFF. For the CDR3, the DNA is TGTGCCAGCTCACCAGGACAGGGTAGTCTGAACACCGGGGAGCTGTTTTTT. The full variable domain, its missing parts supplied by reference TRBV18 and TRBJ2-2, is NAGVMQNPRHLVRRRGQEARLRCSPMKGHSHVYWYRQLPEEGLKFMVYLQKENIIDESGMPKERFSAEFPKEGPSILRIQQVVRGDSAAYFCASSPGQGSLNTGELFFGEGSRLTVL.

In nucleotides, the CDR3 is TGTGCCAGCAGCACCAGACAGGGTAACTACAATGAGCAGTTCTTC. Protein: CASSTRQGNYNEQFF. The chain combines TRBV7-3 with TRBJ2-1; 7 nucleotides align to TRBD1. This CDR3 is 15 amino acids long. CDR1 SGHTA and CDR2 FQGTGA come from the germline V gene. The V segment lost 5 bases and the J segment 3 bases; nucleotides outside the gene matches: 7.